Listed below are T cell receptor beta chains from one sample, sequenced in a study of blood T cell repertoires in COVID-19. Sequenced by immunoSEQ multiplex PCR; TCRdb stores in-frame clones only, minus some. The table shows a few hundred thousand clones, with roughly 87% occurring only once. The sequenced sample was PBMCs or T cells enriched from blood (not recorded which). Receptors originate from a young woman who had recovered from COVID-19. Both conserved end residues are trimmed from each CDR3. The D gene is left open where the match is weak. Expanded clones get a size class; other rows say once, few or many, or leave the size out.

D,J,size,V,CDR3
.,TRBJ2-7,.,TRBV7-7,ASSSGSPYEQY
TRBD1,TRBJ2-1,.,TRBV7-6,ASSLMGQGSSNEQF
TRBD1,TRBJ1-6,many,TRBV30,AWTTTGGYNSPLH
TRBD1,TRBJ1-3,.,TRBV6-1,ASSEAAGGSGNTIY
TRBD2,TRBJ2-5,.,TRBV9,ASTVTSGAQETQY
.,TRBJ1-5,.,TRBV28,ASSLPNQPQH
TRBD1,TRBJ1-1,.,TRBV11-2,ASSPRTGVPSVEAF
TRBD1,TRBJ1-1,.,TRBV6-1,ASSGQTGGLNTEAF
TRBD2,TRBJ2-1,.,TRBV24-1,ATSTTPGLAGGGRDEQF
TRBD2,TRBJ2-7,.,TRBV6-1,ASSERSRSLAGGLDEQY